The 14 T cell receptor beta chains in this list originate from one sample, sequenced in a study of T cells in Graves' hyperthyroidism and ophthalmopathy. RNA transcripts were the template for amplifying TCR beta CDR3 regions. An initial round of RT-PCR targeting the TCR CDR3 relied on the HTBI primer set. TCRdb re-derived calls from the multiplex PCR reads in MiXCR, one entry per CDR3 protein. The table records hundreds of thousands of distinct CDR3 sequences, 15% to 18% of them present only once. Material: blood. The receptor set was obtained from a young woman with Graves' hyperthyroidism.

In this sample, this clonotype turned up a few times. The J gene is TRBJ2-7, the V gene TRBV4-1; 12 bases are shared with TRBD2. Germline loops: CDR1 MGHRA, CDR2 YSYEKL. V was clipped by 0 bases and J by 3 bases; unmatched bases: 3. The CDR3 consists of 16 residues. The CDR3 spells CASSQETSGSYYEQYF. CDR3 bases: TGCGCCAGCAGCCAAGAGACTAGCGGGAGTTACTACGAGCAGTACTTC.

This clonotype was detected only a few times. Here the CDR3 DNA reads TGTGCCAGCAGCTGGCTGGTTGGGGGAACTAGCGGGATGGATGAGCAGTTCTTC. Translated, it gives CASSWLVGGTSGMDEQFF. The chain recombines TRBV5-6 with TRBJ2-1, with 10 bases identical to TRBD2. Germline lookup yields CDR1 SGHDT and CDR2 YYEEEE. V lost 3 bases, J lost 8 bases, and 17 bases stayed unmatched. CDR3 length equals 18 residues.

In this sample, this clonotype turned up a few times. This chain joins TRBV19 and TRBJ2-1; no reliable D call. V was pared by 7 bases and J by 14 bases, with 18 bases between. CDR1 LNHDA and CDR2 SQIVND come from the germline V gene (reference sequence). The CDR3 totals 12 residues. The chain's CDR3 is CASNAVLGKKFF. DNA for the CDR3: TGTGCCAGTAACGCGGTACTTGGGAAAAAGTTCTTC.

This clonotype was observed a handful of times. This chain links TRBV10-2 with TRBJ2-2, with 8 positions matching TRBD1. The V segment lost 8 bases and the J segment 3 bases; nucleotides outside the gene matches: 2. The CDR3 contains 13 residues. Germline V CDR1 and CDR2: WSHSY, SAAADI. The CDR3 DNA sequence: TGCGCCAGCGTGACAGGGGACACCGGGGAGCTGTTTTTT. Its translation is CASVTGDTGELFF.

At least ten counts were recorded for this clonotype. The chain joins TRBV27 to TRBJ2-3; tentatively, D is TRBD2 (6 bases). This CDR3 has 18 amino acids. Trimming removed 4 bases at V and 4 bases at J, with 24 bases between. CDR1 is MNHEY and CDR2 is SMNVEV in the germline V gene (reference sequence). CDR3 region: CASSYQSLRGGGADTQYF. The CDR3 nucleotides read TGTGCCAGCAGTTATCAATCATTACGGGGAGGCGGGGCAGATACGCAGTATTTT.

This clonotype was counted many times. V gene TRBV20-1 combines with J gene TRBJ2-1; the match to TRBD2 covers 10 bases. The CDR3 totals 17 residues. The germline V gene has CDR1 DFQATT and CDR2 SNEGSKA (reference sequence). V lost 4 bases to trimming and J lost 6 bases; unmatched junction nucleotides: 15. The CDR3 nucleotides are TGCAGTGCTACCAGGTTTCTGCCTAGCGGGAGCCCCAATGAGCAGTTCTTC. Its translation: CSATRFLPSGSPNEQFF.

The sample holds many counts of this clonotype. The rearrangement joins TRBV20-1 to TRBJ1-5; 7 bases are shared with TRBD1. The CDR3 contains 14 residues. Per germline, CDR1 DFQATT and CDR2 SNEGSKA (reference sequence). With 4 bases clipped from V and 3 bases from J, the junction kept 6 bases outside the gene matches. Written as DNA, the CDR3 is TGCAGTGCTATGGGCGACAGGGACAATCAGCCCCAGCATTTT. Translated, it gives CSAMGDRDNQPQHF.

This clonotype came up many times. The chain is built from TRBV7-2 and TRBJ1-1, with 7 bases fitting TRBD1. In germline, CDR1 is SGHTA, CDR2 FQGNSA. The CDR3 length is 17 residues. V dropped 4 bases and J dropped 8; count of bases not matched to a gene: 19. CDR3 DNA: TGTGCCAGCAGCTCCCCCGGGACAGCGGTTAAGGATGGGGAAGCTTTCTTT. Its protein product is CASSSPGTAVKDGEAFF.

This clonotype was observed at least ten times. The rearrangement joins TRBV28 to TRBJ2-7, with 11 bases fitting TRBD2. The germline V gene has CDR1 MDHEN and CDR2 SYDVKM. V lost 2 bases and J lost 2; bases outside the gene matches: 5. The CDR3 has 16 amino acids. CDR3 nucleotide sequence: TGTGCCAGCAGTTTACTGGGACTAGCGGCCCCCTACGAGCAGTACTTC. This sequence encodes CASSLLGLAAPYEQYF.

This clonotype has only a few counts. The CDR3 region is CASIPEPGVNSPLHF. The CDR3 bases are TGTGCCAGCATCCCAGAGCCAGGGGTGAATTCACCCCTCCACTTT. The V and J genes are TRBV5-4 and TRBJ1-6; perhaps TRBD1 as D (6 bases). V was cut by 6 bases and J by 7 bases, with 17 bases left in between. Germline CDR1 and CDR2: SGHNT and YYREEE (reference sequence). The CDR3 sequence is 15 residues long.

V is TRBV20-1 and J is TRBJ2-3; 8 bases match TRBD2. The CDR3 spans 19 residues. Germline assignment: CDR1 DFQATT and CDR2 SNEGSKA (reference sequence). The J segment lost 1 base and the V segment lost 1 base, leaving 16 bases of the junction unmatched. In nucleotides, the CDR3 is TGCAGTGCTAGAGGCGACGAGCGGGAGTTTCTTTCTGGCACAGATACGCAGTATTTT. Protein sequence: CSARGDEREFLSGTDTQYF.

With respect to this clonotype: This may be a read error: a much more frequent sequence differs by one nucleotide. The rearrangement uses TRBV28 and TRBJ1-2; D is perhaps TRBD1 (5 bases). This CDR3 contains 16 residues. Germline CDR1 MDHEN, CDR2 SYDVKM. The CDR3 region is CASNAEGPNPNYGYNF. The CDR3 DNA sequence: TGTGCCAGTAACGCGGAGGGGCCAAATCCTAACTATGGCTACAACTTC.

This clonotype was seen many times. The V and J genes are TRBV28 and TRBJ2-5; D gene unclear. The V gene lost 3 bases and the J gene lost 3 bases, with 17 bases spanning the gap. This CDR3 has 16 residues. Germline V gives CDR1 MDHEN, CDR2 SYDVKM. The DNA for the CDR3 is TGTGCCAGCAGTTTCGGGTCCCCGGGCCGGGAAGAGACCCAGTACTTC. Its protein is CASSFGSPGREETQYF. Variable domain in full (rest from reference TRBV28 and TRBJ2-5): DVKVTQSSRYLVKRTGEKVFLECVQDMDHENMFWYRQDPGLGLRLIYFSYDVKMKEKGDIPEGYSVSREKKERFSLILESASTNQTSMYLCASSFGSPGREETQYFGPGTRLLVL.

This clonotype was observed a handful of times. The V gene is TRBV19, the J gene TRBJ1-5; D is unresolved. V lost 0 bases, J lost 0 bases, and 15 bases lay in between. There are 18 residues in the CDR3. CDR1 LNHDA and CDR2 SQIVND come from the germline V gene (reference sequence). The DNA for the CDR3 is TGTGCCAGTAGTATAGAGCGACGGCTGCCCTATAGCAATCAGCCCCAGCATTTT. Protein: CASSIERRLPYSNQPQHF. Full variable domain (remainder filled in from reference TRBV19 and TRBJ1-5): DGGITQSPKYLFRKEGQNVTLSCEQNLNHDAMYWYRQDPGQGLRLIYYSQIVNDFQKGDIAEGYSVSREKKESFPLTVTSAQKNPTAFYLCASSIERRLPYSNQPQHFGDGTRLSIL.